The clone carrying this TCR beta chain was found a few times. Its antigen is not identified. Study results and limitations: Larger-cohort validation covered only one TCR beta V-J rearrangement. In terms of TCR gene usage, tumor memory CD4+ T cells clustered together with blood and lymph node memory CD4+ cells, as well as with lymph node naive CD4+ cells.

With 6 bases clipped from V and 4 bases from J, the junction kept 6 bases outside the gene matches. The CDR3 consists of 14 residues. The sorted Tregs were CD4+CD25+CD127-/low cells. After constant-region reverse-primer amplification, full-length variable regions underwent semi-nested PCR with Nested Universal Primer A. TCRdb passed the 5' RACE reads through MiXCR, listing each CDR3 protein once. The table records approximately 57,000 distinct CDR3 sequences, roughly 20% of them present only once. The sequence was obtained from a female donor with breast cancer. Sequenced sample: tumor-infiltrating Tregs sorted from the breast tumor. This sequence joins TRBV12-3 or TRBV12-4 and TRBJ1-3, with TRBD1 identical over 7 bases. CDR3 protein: CASRGTADGNTIYF. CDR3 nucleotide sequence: TGTGCCAGCAGAGGGACAGCGGACGGAAACACCATATATTTT.